The clone carrying this T cell receptor beta chain came up a few times. A second PCR, run for roughly 6 to 11 cycles, used a sample-barcoded 5' primer plus a J-beta primer mix. Using its own MiXCR run on the 5' RACE reads, TCRdb lists one record per CDR3 protein. The table has 700,000 or so distinct CDR3 sequences, around 43% seen once; the top ten hold roughly 30%. This specimen comes from a study of blood T cells in healthy people across ages. CDR1 PRHDT and CDR2 FYEKMQ come from the germline V gene (reference sequence). Trimming removed 0 bases from V and 9 bases from J, with 10 bases in between. CDR3 length: 13 residues.

Sample: blood. V is TRBV13 and J is TRBJ2-3; D is perhaps TRBD1 (5 bases). The sequence was obtained from a man older than 75 in good health. As DNA, the CDR3 is TGTGCCAGCAGCTTAGGGAAAGCAGGGACGCAGTATTTT. Protein sequence: CASSLGKAGTQYF. Full variable domain (missing parts from reference TRBV13 and TRBJ2-3): AAGVIQSPRHLIKEKRETATLKCYPIPRHDTVYWYQQGPGQDPQFLISFYEKMQSDKGSIPDRFSAQQFSDYHSELNMSSLELGDSALYFCASSLGKAGTQYFGPGTRLTVL.